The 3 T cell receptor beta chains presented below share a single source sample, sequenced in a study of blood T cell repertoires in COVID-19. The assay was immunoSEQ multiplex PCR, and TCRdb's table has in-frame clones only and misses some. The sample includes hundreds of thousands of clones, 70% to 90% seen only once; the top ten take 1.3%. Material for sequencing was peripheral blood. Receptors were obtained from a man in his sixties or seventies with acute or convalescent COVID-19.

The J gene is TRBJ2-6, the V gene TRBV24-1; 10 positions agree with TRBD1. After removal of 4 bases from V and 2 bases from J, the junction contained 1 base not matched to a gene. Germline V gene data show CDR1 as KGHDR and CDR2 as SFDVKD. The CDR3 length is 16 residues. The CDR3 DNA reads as TGTGCCACCAGTGAGACAGGGGGCGCTGGGGCCAACGTCCTGACTTTC. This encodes CATSETGGAGANVLTF.

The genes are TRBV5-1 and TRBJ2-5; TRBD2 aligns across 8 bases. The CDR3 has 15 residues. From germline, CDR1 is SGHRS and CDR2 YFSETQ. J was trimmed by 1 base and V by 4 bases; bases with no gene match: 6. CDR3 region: CASSTSGGIQETQYF. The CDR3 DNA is TGCGCCAGCAGCACCAGCGGGGGAATCCAAGAGACCCAGTACTTC.

The CDR3 DNA reads as TGCGCCAGCACCAATCTCTGGGGGGGGCCTTCTGGGGCCAACGTCCTGACTTTC. Protein product: CASTNLWGGPSGANVLTF. V is TRBV4-1 and J is TRBJ2-6; a weak D match, TRBD2 (7 bases). The CDR3 spans 18 residues. Trimming removed 7 bases from V and 1 base from J, with 20 bases in between. Per the germline V gene, CDR1 is MGHRA and CDR2 is YSYEKL.